These 14 T cell receptor beta chains came from one sample sequenced in a study of T cell clonality in common variable immunodeficiency. Here immunoSEQ multiplex PCR was the method, and the copy in TCRdb shows in-frame clones only, minus some. This sample comprises 50,000 to 60,000 clones, none seen once only. The sequenced sample was peripheral blood mononuclear cells. These TCRs come from a person aged 18-70 years in good health.

At least ten counts were recorded for this clone. Read sequence stops 3 residues before the CDR3 end, and the germline J gene provides the missing end. The V and J genes are TRBV11-2 and TRBJ1-1; D ambiguous. Germline V gives CDR1 SGHAT, CDR2 FQNNGV. The CDR3 consists of 15 residues. The CDR3 loop reads CASSLDFGAPEGAFF. Incomplete CDR3 DNA: TGTGCCAGCAGCTTAGACTTCGGTGCCCCGGAGGGA.

This clone has ten or more counts. The CDR3 end falls 3 residues outside the read, so it is completed with the germline J gene. The chain is built from TRBV30 and TRBJ1-2, with a weak D call TRBD1 (5 bases). Germline lookup yields CDR1 GTSNPN and CDR2 SVGIG (reference sequence). This CDR3 has 14 amino acids. Between the trimmed V and J ends, which lost 5 bases and 0 bases, there was a span of 13 bases. The sequenced CDR3 bases are TGTGCCTGGGATTCGGGGGGAGCTAACTATGGC. It is translated as CAWDSGGANYG. The entire CDR3 protein is CAWDSGGANYGYTF.

The sample holds many counts of this clone. The read terminates 3 residues before the CDR3 end, so the remaining end is supplied by the germline J gene. The chain joins TRBV7-9 to TRBJ1-2; D gene ambiguous. CDR1 and CDR2 from the germline V gene are SEHNR and FQNEAQ (reference sequence). The CDR3 consists of 12 residues. V was trimmed by 3 bases and J by 0 bases, leaving 2 bases between them. The sequenced part of the CDR3 DNA is TGTGCCAGCAGCTTCTCTAACTATGGC. This gives the protein CASSFSNYG. The whole CDR3 protein is CASSFSNYGYTF.

Concerning this clone itself: The DNA ends 3 residues before the CDR3 does, and the rest of the CDR3 is filled in from the germline J gene. This chain joins TRBV19 and TRBJ2-3; 10 nucleotides align to TRBD2. The CDR3 is 15 residues long. V shed 5 bases, J shed 5 bases, and the junction held 7 bases outside the gene matches. Germline CDR1 and CDR2: LNHDA and SQIVND (reference sequence). CDR3 DNA (partial): TGTGCCAGTAGTGAGTCAGCGGGAGGGCGAGATACG. Its protein is CASSESAGGRDT. The CDR3 reads in full as CASSESAGGRDTQYF.

At least ten counts were recorded for this clone. The observed sequence ends 3 residues before the CDR3 terminus, with the missing tail filled in from the germline J gene. The rearrangement uses TRBV19 and TRBJ2-2; D remains ambiguous. Germline V gene data show CDR1 as LNHDA and CDR2 as SQIVND (reference sequence). Trimming stripped 1 base from V and 4 bases from J, with 13 bases between. CDR3 length equals 16 residues. Incomplete CDR3 DNA: TGTGCCAGTAGTATAGCAAGGGTATTGAGCACCGGGGAG. It yields the protein CASSIARVLSTGE. The whole CDR3 region reads CASSIARVLSTGELFF.

This clone was counted ten times or more. CDR3 DNA, as far as it was read: TGTGCCAGCAGCCTGGGAGGGGTAGGGGCCAACGTC. Its protein is CASSLGGVGANV. The whole CDR3 reads CASSLGGVGANVLTF. The genes are TRBV7-3 and TRBJ2-6, with 7 bases that match TRBD2. The read ends 3 residues shy of where the CDR3 ends; the end is completed using the germline J gene. CDR1 SGHTA and CDR2 FQGTGA come from the germline V gene. The V segment lost 5 bases and the J segment 4 bases; nucleotides outside the gene matches: 5. CDR3 length equals 15 residues. Supplemented by reference TRBV7-3 and TRBJ2-6, the full variable domain reads GAGVSQTPSNKVTEKGKYVELRCDPISGHTALYWYRQSLGQGPEFLIYFQGTGAADDSGLPNDRFFAVRPEGSVSTLKIQRTERGDSAVYLCASSLGGVGANVLTFGAGSRLTVL.

This clone was seen many times. The CDR3: CAWSVRSGAYEQYF. CDR3 DNA, as far as it was read: TGTGCCTGGAGTGTACGAAGCGGTGCCTACGAG. The rearrangement links TRBV30 to TRBJ2-7; possible D gene TRBD2, 5 bases. Read data end 3 residues before the CDR3 end; the end is taken from the germline J gene. This CDR3 spans 14 amino acids. From germline, CDR1 is GTSNPN and CDR2 SVGIG (reference sequence). With 0 bases removed from V and 2 bases from J, the gap between germline ends came to 11 bases.

This clone has just a few counts. The read is 3 residues too short to cover the CDR3 end, so that end is filled in from the germline J gene. Other DNA sequences in this sample translate to the same CDR3. The chain is built from TRBV7-9 and TRBJ1-3; D possibly corresponds to TRBD1 (5 bases). Trimming removed 1 base at V and 4 bases at J, with 11 bases between. The CDR3 spans 15 residues. Germline V lookup: CDR1 SEHNR, CDR2 FQNEAQ (reference sequence). This CDR3 is CASSLERTQGNTIYF. Partial CDR3 DNA: TGTGCCAGCAGCTTAGAGAGGACACAGGGAAACACC.

Comments on this clone: The missing CDR3 end, 3 residues past where the read stops, is filled in from the germline J gene. The chain recombines TRBV19 with TRBJ2-5; perhaps TRBD2 as D (6 bases). The length of the CDR3 is 14 residues. V was clipped by 3 bases and J by 5 bases, with 13 bases between them. Per germline, CDR1 LNHDA and CDR2 SQIVND (reference sequence). The CDR3 reads CASSMEGGKETQYF. CDR3 DNA, as far as it was read: TGTGCCAGTAGTATGGAGGGCGGGAAGGAGACC. Based on the CDR3 plus reference TRBV19 and TRBJ2-5, the full variable domain is DGGITQSPKYLFRKEGQNVTLSCEQNLNHDAMYWYRQDPGQGLRLIYYSQIVNDFQKGDIAEGYSVSREKKESFPLTVTSAQKNPTAFYLCASSMEGGKETQYFGPGTRLLVL.

This clone was seen ten or more times. The observed sequence ends 3 residues before the CDR3 terminus, with the missing tail filled in from the germline J gene. The J gene is TRBJ2-3, the V gene TRBV12-3 or TRBV12-4; TRBD2 might be the D (6 bases). The V end lost 6 bases, the J end lost 6 bases, and 19 bases lay between the germline ends. The CDR3 sequence is 15 residues long. CDR3 amino acids: CASRPSGGGEDTQYF. The CDR3 DNA, read in part, is TGTGCCAGCAGACCCTCGGGCGGAGGGGAGGATACG.

This clone was picked up many times. The sequenced fragment ends 3 residues before the CDR3 boundary, so the rest is inferred from the germline J gene. The chain combines TRBV5-1 with TRBJ2-1; D is uncertain. CDR1 and CDR2 (germline): SGHRS, YFSETQ. V lost 5 bases, J lost 0 bases, and 3 bases lay in between. The CDR3 has 12 residues. The CDR3 spells CASRYSYNEQFF. The sequenced part of the CDR3 DNA is TGCGCCAGCAGGTACTCCTACAATGAG.

With regard to this clone: Read data end 3 residues before the CDR3 end; the end is taken from the germline J gene. The rearrangement uses TRBV18 and TRBJ1-2; a weak D match, TRBD1 (6 bases). Germline-derived CDR1 and CDR2 are KGHSH and LQKENI. This CDR3 comprises 16 residues. This CDR3 reads CASSLTSGGSYNDYTF. The sequenced CDR3 bases are TGTGCCAGCTCCCTGACTAGCGGGGGCTCCTACAATGAC.

In its sample, this clone was seen many times. Read sequence stops 3 residues before the CDR3 end, and the germline J gene provides the missing end. The chain combines TRBV2 with TRBJ2-3, with D tentatively TRBD2 (5 bases). The germline V gene has CDR1 SNHLY and CDR2 FYNNEI. V was trimmed by 2 bases and J by 6 bases, leaving 12 bases between them. This CDR3 region has 14 residues. The part of the CDR3 DNA that was read is TGTGCCAGCAGTGAAAGCGGCCTTCGGGATACG. It yields the protein CASSESGLRDT. The entire CDR3 protein reads CASSESGLRDTQYF.

Comments on this clone: The read ends 3 residues early relative to the CDR3; the germline J gene fills the gap. The rearrangement joins TRBV5-1 to TRBJ1-1; 8 bases line up with TRBD1. This CDR3 comprises 16 residues. Germline V lookup: CDR1 SGHRS, CDR2 YFSETQ. The V gene end was trimmed by 4 bases and the J gene end by 1 base; junction bases not matched to a gene: 9. CDR3 bases read: TGCGCCAGCAGCACGGGACAGGCCTGGGGGAACACTGAA. It translates to CASSTGQAWGNTE. The whole CDR3 reads CASSTGQAWGNTEAFF.